This T cell receptor beta chain comes out of a study of cytomegalovirus exposure and HLA in healthy donors. Study-wide results and limits: Analysis was carried out at a later point, and it linked a missense DCLRE1C variant to TCR beta V- and J-gene trimming.

The CDR3 loop spans 13 amino acids. Trimming cost V 3 bases and J 8 bases, with 13 bases left between them. It was with 60 Vbeta and 13 Jbeta primers that the PCR ran. Repertoires were generated with immunoSEQ multiplex PCR, while TCRdb's copy carries only in-frame clones and drops some. The sample gives 150,000 to 200,000 clones, around 81% of which show up once; about 1.9% is in the top ten. In its sample, this clone was seen a few times. Its specificity is not known. The chain recombines TRBV23-1 with TRBJ1-2; D unresolved. TRBV23-1 is annotated as an ORF whose role is uncertain. Input material: PBMCs. This TCR came from a man aged 30 to 45 in good health and CMV-seronegative. The CDR3 coding sequence is TGCGCCAGCAGTCATCAGGACTCGGGGGGCTACACCTTC. This gives the protein CASSHQDSGGYTF.